These 21 T cell receptor beta chains came from one sample sequenced in a study of cytomegalovirus exposure and HLA in healthy donors (dated 2017 in TCRdb). The library was built by means of the immunoSEQ multiplex PCR assay. For the multiplex PCR, a mixture combining 60 forward primers for TCR Vbeta segments and 13 reverse primers for TCR Jbeta segments was used. TCRdb limited this immuneACCESS table to in-frame rearrangements with V and J called. A share of clones is missing; checked studies link under half to unresolved V genes, and the rest is unexplained. This sample lists some 180,000 clones; about 82% were detected once. The ten largest clones capture 2% to 2.5% of the sample. Specimen: PBMCs. The receptors stem from a woman between 50 and 59 years old in good health and CMV-seronegative.

J is TRBJ2-1 and V is TRBV4-1, with 7 bases that match TRBD1. Germline values: CDR1 MGHRA, CDR2 YSYEKL. V gave up 0 bases and J gave up 5 bases; unmatched junction bases: 4. There are 15 residues in the CDR3. This chain's CDR3 is CASSQETQGDNEQFF. For the CDR3, the DNA is TGCGCCAGCAGCCAAGAGACGCAGGGGGACAATGAGCAGTTCTTC.

As to this clone: At one end the junction does not follow the germline gene, possibly because of a read error. The rearrangement uses TRBV7-9 and TRBJ2-7; the D gene is possibly TRBD1 (6 bases). Germline CDR1 reads SEHNR; CDR2 reads FQNEAQ (reference sequence). There are 16 residues in the CDR3. The CDR3 coding sequence is TGTTCCAGCAGCCCATACTCCGGGACAAACTCCTACGAGCAGTACTTC. This encodes CSSSPYSGTNSYEQYF.

The J gene is TRBJ2-3, the V gene TRBV27; weak D call: TRBD2 (5 bases). The CDR3 runs 13 residues. Between the trimmed V and J ends, which lost 6 bases and 1 base, there was a span of 8 bases. From germline, CDR1 is MNHEY and CDR2 SMNVEV (reference sequence). The CDR3 here is CASRGVGTDTQYF. CDR3 bases: TGTGCCAGCAGGGGAGTAGGCACAGATACGCAGTATTTT.

CDR3 sequence: CASNRGGLTEAFF. The CDR3 DNA follows: TGTGCCTCGAACAGGGGGGGTTTGACTGAAGCTTTCTTT. The chain links TRBV30 to TRBJ1-1; 8 bases fit TRBD1. Trimming at V came to 7 bases and at J to 5 bases, leaving 9 bases not matched to a gene. The CDR3 loop spans 13 amino acids. Germline values: CDR1 GTSNPN, CDR2 SVGIG (reference sequence).

The V gene is TRBV9, the J gene TRBJ2-7, with 10 bases fitting TRBD1. The V gene end was trimmed by 4 bases and the J gene end by 4 bases; junction bases not matched to a gene: 8. CDR1 and CDR2 (germline): SGDLS, YYNGEE. The CDR3 has 15 residues. The CDR3 reads CASSSQTGGAYEQYF. The CDR3 region has the DNA TGTGCCAGCAGCTCTCAGACAGGGGGCGCGTACGAGCAGTACTTC.

The chain combines TRBV19 with TRBJ2-3; D ambiguous. The CDR3 spans 14 residues. Looked up from germline, CDR1 is LNHDA and CDR2 is SQIVND (reference sequence). Between the trimmed V and J ends, which lost 5 bases and 2 bases, there was a span of 11 bases. The CDR3 region has the DNA TGTGCCAGTAGTGCGGCCGTTACCACAGATACGCAGTATTTT. Encoded protein: CASSAAVTTDTQYF.

The V gene is TRBV5-4, the J gene TRBJ1-1; tentative D call: TRBD1 (5 bases). CDR3 length: 13 residues. CDR1 SGHNT and CDR2 YYREEE come from the germline V gene (reference sequence). Trimming removed 3 bases at V and 2 bases at J, with 8 bases between. As DNA, the CDR3 is TGTGCCAGCAGCTCGACAGCCAACACTGAAGCTTTCTTT. This gives the protein CASSSTANTEAFF.

J is TRBJ1-3 and V is TRBV2, with a weak D call TRBD1 (6 bases). V lost 4 bases and J lost 0, with 13 bases in between. This CDR3 is built from 16 residues. Germline CDR1 and CDR2: SNHLY and FYNNEI. This CDR3 is CASSVGQLSSGNTIYF. Written as DNA, the CDR3 is TGTGCCAGCAGTGTAGGACAGCTAAGCTCTGGAAACACCATATATTTT. The entire variable domain, with the rest obtained from reference TRBV2 and TRBJ1-3, is as follows: EPEVTQTPSHQVTQMGQEVILRCVPISNHLYFYWYRQILGQKVEFLVSFYNNEISEKSEIFDDQFSVERPDGSNFTLKIRSTKLEDSAMYFCASSVGQLSSGNTIYFGEGSWLTVV.

V and J are TRBV28 and TRBJ2-7, with 11 positions matching TRBD2. Trimming removed 6 bases from V and 5 bases from J; junction bases left unmatched: 6. Germline V gene sequence: CDR1 MDHEN, CDR2 SYDVKM. This CDR3 has 14 residues. In nucleotides, the CDR3 is TGTGCCAGCAGACCCGGACTAGCGGGTCACGAGCAGTACTTC. Translated: CASRPGLAGHEQYF.

The chain carries TRBV5-5 and TRBJ2-2; D possibly corresponds to TRBD2 (5 bases). V lost 1 base, J lost 3 bases, and 13 bases lay in between. Germline V lookup: CDR1 SGHKS, CDR2 YYEKEE (reference sequence). CDR3 size: 16 residues. This chain's CDR3 is CASSLHLLGDTGELFF. In nucleotides, the CDR3 is TGTGCCAGCAGCTTGCACTTACTCGGGGACACCGGGGAGCTGTTTTTT.

V usage is TRBV29-1 and J usage is TRBJ2-2; D gene uncertain. The CDR3 runs 15 residues. V lost 5 bases and J lost 1, with 14 bases in between. Per the germline V gene, CDR1 is SQVTM and CDR2 is ANQGSEA. The CDR3 protein is CSVTPVGQNTGELFF. In DNA form, the CDR3 reads TGCAGCGTTACCCCGGTGGGCCAGAACACCGGGGAGCTGTTTTTT.

V is TRBV5-6 and J is TRBJ1-2; D is perhaps TRBD1 (5 bases). Trimming took off 2 bases at V and 4 bases at J, with 21 bases between the two ends. CDR1 is SGHDT, CDR2 YYEEEE, per germline. This CDR3 spans 17 amino acids. CDR3: CASSFKKDMVATYGYTF. CDR3 DNA: TGTGCCAGCAGCTTTAAGAAGGACATGGTGGCTACCTATGGCTACACCTTC.

This rearrangement joins TRBV7-9 to TRBJ2-1, with 7 nucleotides matching TRBD1. CDR3 size: 15 residues. Germline V CDR1 and CDR2: SEHNR, FQNEAQ (reference sequence). J gave up 2 bases and V 5 bases, and 6 bases lay outside the gene matches. DNA for the CDR3: TGTGCCAGCAGCGCCGCCGGGACAGCCTACAATGAGCAGTTCTTC. Amino acid sequence: CASSAAGTAYNEQFF.

The chain has TRBV7-2 and TRBJ2-3; D not certain. The CDR3 sequence is 12 residues long. The germline gives CDR1 SGHTA, CDR2 FQGNSA. Trimming left V 5 bases short and J 8 bases short, with 11 bases between. DNA for the CDR3: TGTGCCAGCAGCCCCCCGCAGGCTACGCAGTATTTT. Its translation is CASSPPQATQYF.

The J gene is TRBJ2-1, the V gene TRBV28; the D gene is possibly TRBD1 (6 bases). Trimming removed 5 bases at V and 9 bases at J, with 11 bases between. Per germline, CDR1 MDHEN and CDR2 SYDVKM. The CDR3 covers 12 residues. Written as DNA, the CDR3 is TGTGCCAGCAGTCCGCGCAGGGGTGAGCAGTTCTTC. Translation gives CASSPRRGEQFF.

The chain joins TRBV19 to TRBJ2-5; D remains unclear. Per germline, CDR1 LNHDA and CDR2 SQIVND (reference sequence). This CDR3 has 13 residues. V was clipped by 7 bases and J by 1 base, with 10 bases between them. The CDR3 nucleotides read TGTGCCAGTAAGCCGAACCCCCAAGAGACCCAGTACTTC. Its translation: CASKPNPQETQYF.

This clone was detected only once. The rearrangement uses TRBV30 and TRBJ1-3; D is unclear. Trimming left V 0 bases short and J 2 bases short, with 11 bases between. Germline lookup yields CDR1 GTSNPN and CDR2 SVGIG (reference sequence). The CDR3 spans 15 residues. This CDR3 reads CAWSVLEGPGNTIYF. The CDR3 coding sequence is TGTGCCTGGAGTGTACTAGAAGGGCCTGGAAACACCATATATTTT.

The CDR3 nucleotides read TGTGCCAGCACCCGGACCGGGACTCTCTACAATGAGCAGTTCTTC. It is translated as CASTRTGTLYNEQFF. The V and J genes are TRBV5-4 and TRBJ2-1, with D perhaps matching TRBD2 (6 bases). Per germline, CDR1 SGHNT and CDR2 YYREEE (reference sequence). The CDR3 is 15 amino acids. The V end was cut by 6 bases, the J end by 3 bases, with 16 bases between.

The V and J genes are TRBV27 and TRBJ1-6, with D maybe TRBD1 (5 bases). The CDR3 is 12 residues long. Trimming removed 6 bases from V and 8 bases from J, with 8 bases in between. Germline V lookup: CDR1 MNHEY, CDR2 SMNVEV (reference sequence). DNA of the CDR3: TGTGCCAGCAGAGCCAGGGATTCACCCCTCCACTTT. Translated: CASRARDSPLHF.

The chain employs TRBV7-9 and TRBJ2-7, with D possibly matching TRBD1 (6 bases). V was clipped by 5 bases and J by 1 base, with 15 bases between them. The CDR3 is 15 amino acids. CDR1 is SEHNR, CDR2 FQNEAQ, per germline (reference sequence). This chain's CDR3 is CASSPQGTRSYEQYF. As DNA, the CDR3 is TGTGCCAGCAGCCCCCAGGGGACACGATCCTACGAGCAGTACTTC. Supplemented by reference TRBV7-9 and TRBJ2-7, the full variable domain reads DTGVSQNPRHKITKRGQNVTFRCDPISEHNRLYWYRQTLGQGPEFLTYFQNEAQLEKSRLLSDRFSAERPKGSFSTLEIQRTEQGDSAMYLCASSPQGTRSYEQYFGPGTRLTVT.

The chain links TRBV6-4 to TRBJ2-7; 12 nucleotides match TRBD1. After removal of 3 bases from V and 7 bases from J, the junction contained 7 bases not matched to a gene. The length of the CDR3 is 15 residues. CDR1 and CDR2 from the germline V gene are MRHNA and SNTAGT. Written as DNA, the CDR3 is TGTGCCAGCAGTGATTCCGGGACAGGGGGCGAAGAGCAGTACTTC. Residues: CASSDSGTGGEEQYF.